Reported below is one T cell receptor beta chain. TCRdb keeps only in-frame clones here, not all; method: immunoSEQ multiplex PCR. Among tens of thousands of clones listed, 85% to 90% were seen once. The data derive from a study of control samples from healthy donors and cancer patients. There are 18 residues in the CDR3. CDR1 and CDR2 from the germline V gene are SGHKS and YYEKEE (reference sequence). Deletions cut 2 bases from V and 0 bases from J, with 18 bases between. Sequencing was performed on blood. This TCR was sampled from a man aged 45-60 years in good health. The V gene is TRBV5-5, the J gene TRBJ1-3; tentative D call: TRBD1 (5 bases). The CDR3 reads CASSLITEPGGSGNTIYF. The CDR3 nucleotides are TGTGCCAGCAGCTTAATTACAGAGCCCGGGGGCTCTGGAAACACCATATATTTT.